Listed below are T cell receptor beta chains from one sample, sequenced in a study of cytomegalovirus exposure and HLA in healthy donors. Here immunoSEQ multiplex PCR was the method, and the copy in TCRdb shows in-frame clones only, minus some. The sample contains 100,000 to 150,000 clones, approximately 84% of which appear only once. Specimen: PBMCs. These receptor sequences come from a boy between 2 and 15 years old in good health and CMV-seronegative. Each CDR3 is given with its conserved first and last residue. D genes are given only for firm matches. Clone sizes are given selectively: once, few, many, or a class where the clone is expanded.

>15|.|TRBV7-9|.|TRBJ1-6
TGTGCCAGCAGCTTCGGCCTCGGGGATATTTCACCCCTCCACTTT
CASSFGLGDISPLHF
>16|TRBD1|TRBV4-1|.|TRBJ2-3
TGCGCCAGCAGCCGCACGGGACAGGCCAACACAGATACGCAGTATTTT
CASSRTGQANTDTQYF
>15|.|TRBV7-9|.|TRBJ2-5
TGTGCCAGCAGCCACCAGCCTGACTTCGGGGAGACCCAGTACTTC
CASSHQPDFGETQYF
>16|TRBD1|TRBV9|.|TRBJ1-1
TGTGCCAGCAGCGAGGGGGGGACAGGGGCCAACACTGAAGCTTTCTTT
CASSEGGTGANTEAFF
>14|.|TRBV5-4|once|TRBJ2-3
TGTGCCAGCAGCTTGGTGGTTAGCCCAGATACGCAGTATTTT
CASSLVVSPDTQYF
>17|.|TRBV7-6|.|TRBJ2-5
TGTGCCAGCAGCTTAGTCGTGTCGGGGGATTCCCAAGAGACCCAGTACTTC
CASSLVVSGDSQETQYF
>13|.|TRBV12-5|.|TRBJ2-2
TGTGCCGACCAACTGACGGGAGCGGGGGAGCTGTTTTTT
CADQLTGAGELFF
>13|.|TRBV30|.|TRBJ1-2
TGTGCCTGGAGTGGGGGGCCTGGCTATGGCTACACCTTC
CAWSGGPGYGYTF
>14|TRBD1|TRBV5-6|.|TRBJ1-5
TGTGCCAGCAGCCGACAGGGGGCTGATCAGCCCCAGCATTTT
CASSRQGADQPQHF
>15|TRBD1|TRBV4-3|once|TRBJ1-2
TGCGCCAGCAGCCATTTGGGACAGGCCCTTGGAGGCTACACCTTC
CASSHLGQALGGYTF
>15|TRBD2|TRBV7-3|.|TRBJ2-7
TGTGCCAGCAGCTTGTCAGCGGGACTCTTGTACGAGCAGTACTTC
CASSLSAGLLYEQYF
>15|.|TRBV9|.|TRBJ1-5
TGTGCCAGCAGCTCCAGCGGGGGAGGGATACAGCCCCAGCATTTT
CASSSSGGGIQPQHF
>15|TRBD2|TRBV6-4|.|TRBJ2-1
TGTGCCAGCAGTTCACGCGGGGGGTCGCACAATGAGCAGTTCTTC
CASSSRGGSHNEQFF
>21|TRBD2|TRBV9|once|TRBJ2-6
TGTGCCAGCAGCGAGGGGCTAGCGGGGGGGCTCGGCGATCCTGGGGCCAACGTCCTGACTTTC
CASSEGLAGGLGDPGANVLTF
>17|TRBD1|TRBV4-3|.|TRBJ2-5
TGCGCCAGCAGCCAAGACCAGGGGGGACAGGGGGCAGAGACCCAGTACTTC
CASSQDQGGQGAETQYF
>12|TRBD1|TRBV25-1|once|TRBJ1-2
TGTGCCAGCAGCCTCGGGACAGGGTATTACACCTTC
CASSLGTGYYTF
>15|TRBD1|TRBV19|.|TRBJ1-5
TGTGCCACTAGACCTGACAGGGGATTTAATCAGCCCCAGCATTTT
CATRPDRGFNQPQHF
>15|TRBD1|TRBV6-5|.|TRBJ2-7
TGTGCCAGCAGCTTGACAGGGGTCGGGACCTACGAGCAGTACTTC
CASSLTGVGTYEQYF
>15|.|TRBV2|.|TRBJ1-4
TGTGCCAGCAGTGAGGTTAGGAGGAGGGGAGAAAAACTGTTTTTT
CASSEVRRRGEKLFF
>13|.|TRBV7-3|.|TRBJ1-1
TGTGCCAGCAGTTCGGACAGAAACACTGAAGCTTTCTTT
CASSSDRNTEAFF
>14|.|TRBV19|.|TRBJ1-1
TGTGCCAGTAGTATAAGAGGGCCTAACACTGAAGCTTTCTTT
CASSIRGPNTEAFF
>15|TRBD1|TRBV6-5|.|TRBJ1-3
TGTGCCAGCAGTCCTACGACAGGGGGAGGAAACACCATATATTTT
CASSPTTGGGNTIYF
>19|TRBD1|TRBV6-1|.|TRBJ2-7
TGTGCCAGCAGTGAAGAAGTGGGACAGGGGCTCTTGGGGTTTTACGAGCAGTACTTC
CASSEEVGQGLLGFYEQYF
>11|.|TRBV20-1|few|TRBJ1-1
TGCAGTGCTGGGGGGGACACTGAAGCTTTCTTT
CSAGGDTEAFF
>14|TRBD1|TRBV30|.|TRBJ1-4
TGTGCCTGGAGTGTAGGGACAGGTTATGAAAAACTGTTTTTT
CAWSVGTGYEKLFF
>15|TRBD1|TRBV6-4|.|TRBJ1-5
TGTGCCAGCAGTTCCACAGGGGACTGGAATCAGCCCCAGCATTTT
CASSSTGDWNQPQHF
>15|TRBD1|TRBV13|.|TRBJ2-3
TGTGCCAGCAGCTTACGGACAGGGACGGCCGATACGCAGTATTTT
CASSLRTGTADTQYF
>11|.|TRBV5-5|.|TRBJ1-2
TGTGCCAGCAGTCTGACTTATGGCTACACCTTC
CASSLTYGYTF
>12|.|TRBV7-3|.|TRBJ1-1
TGTGCCAGCAGCTCCTGGGCGACTGAAGCTTTCTTT
CASSSWATEAFF
>13|.|TRBV6-5|.|TRBJ1-1
TGTGCCAGCAGTTACGACTGGAACACTGAAGCTTTCTTT
CASSYDWNTEAFF
>15|.|TRBV6-4|.|TRBJ2-1
TGTGCCAGCAGTGACCTGGGGGCACCTGGGAATGAGCAGTTCTTC
CASSDLGAPGNEQFF
>17|.|TRBV7-2|.|TRBJ1-6
.
CASSLVWGSILESPLHF
>12|.|TRBV19|.|TRBJ2-3
TGTGCCAGTAACAGGGCCACAGATACGCAGTATTTT
CASNRATDTQYF
>14|.|TRBV4-3|few|TRBJ1-1
TGCGCCAGCAGCCAAGATGAGGGATACACTGAAGCTTTCTTT
CASSQDEGYTEAFF
>14|TRBD2|TRBV7-6|.|TRBJ2-1
TGTGCCAGCAGCCCCAGTAGCGGGGGTTTTGAGCAGTTCTTC
CASSPSSGGFEQFF
>17|TRBD2|TRBV7-9|.|TRBJ2-1
TGTGCCAGCAGCTCAACCCTTAGCGGGGGCTCCTACAATGAGCAGTTCTTC
CASSSTLSGGSYNEQFF
>16|TRBD1|TRBV14|.|TRBJ2-2
TGTGCCAGCAGCCGCCAGACAGGGAAGGACACCGGGGAGCTGTTTTTT
CASSRQTGKDTGELFF
>13|.|TRBV25-1|.|TRBJ2-7
TGTGCCAGCAATGTGGGGGCGGGCTACGAGCAGTACTTC
CASNVGAGYEQYF
>15|TRBD1|TRBV10-3|.|TRBJ1-2
TGTGCCATCAGTGAGGGAACGGGACAGAACTATGGCTACACCTTC
CAISEGTGQNYGYTF
>15|TRBD1|TRBV7-3|.|TRBJ2-5
TGTGCCAGCAGCTTAACGTCAGGACAGGGAGAGACCCAGTACTTC
CASSLTSGQGETQYF
>16|.|TRBV11-2|.|TRBJ1-4
TGTGCCAGCAGCTTAGGGGTCCAGAGGACTAATGAAAAACTGTTTTTT
CASSLGVQRTNEKLFF
>14|TRBD2|TRBV7-9|.|TRBJ2-1
TGTGCCAGCAGCTTAGCGGGAGGGGTCAATGAGCAGTTCTTC
CASSLAGGVNEQFF
>14|TRBD1|TRBV5-1|.|TRBJ1-1
TGCGCCAGCAGCACCGGACAGGGTAACACTGAAGCTTTCTTT
CASSTGQGNTEAFF
>13|TRBD1|TRBV7-9|.|TRBJ1-2
TGTGCCAGCACCACGGACAGGGAGGATGGCTACACCTTC
CASTTDREDGYTF
>14|TRBD1|TRBV5-6|.|TRBJ1-2
TGTGCCAGCAGCTGGGGGACAGCTAACTATGGCTACACCTTC
CASSWGTANYGYTF
>16|TRBD1|TRBV11-2|.|TRBJ1-1
TGTGCCAGCAGTTCCCCTTCCCGGACAGGGAACACTGAAGCTTTCTTT
CASSSPSRTGNTEAFF
>15|.|TRBV10-3|.|TRBJ1-2
TGTGCCATCAGTCCCACAGGTCGAGCTAACTATGGCTACACCTTC
CAISPTGRANYGYTF
>17|.|TRBV12-5|once|TRBJ1-1
TGTGCTAGTGGTTTGGTACTTGGGAGGGGTGGGGGCACTGAAGCTTTCTTT
CASGLVLGRGGGTEAFF
>16|.|TRBV4-2|.|TRBJ1-4
TGTGCCAGCAGCCAAGACCTCACAGGGTTGGCTGAAAAACTGTTTTTT
CASSQDLTGLAEKLFF
>11|.|TRBV6-5|.|TRBJ2-1
TGTGCCAGCAGAATCTTCAATGAGCAGTTCTTC
CASRIFNEQFF
>12|.|TRBV30|.|TRBJ2-7
TGTGCCTGGAGCGAGCGAGGCTACGAGCAGTACTTC
CAWSERGYEQYF
>15|TRBD1|TRBV19|.|TRBJ1-1
TGTGCCAGTAGTCTTCGGACAGGCATGAACACTGAAGCTTTCTTT
CASSLRTGMNTEAFF
>14|.|TRBV5-6|medium-sized|TRBJ1-2
TGTGCCAGCAGCGCCGGGACTCCAGGCTATGGCTACACCTTC
CASSAGTPGYGYTF
>10|.|TRBV30|.|TRBJ1-2
TGTGCCTGGAGCGGGGGAGGCTACACCTTC
CAWSGGGYTF
>13|TRBD1|TRBV11-1|.|TRBJ1-1
TGTGCCAGCACCCTTACAGGGGGCTCTGAAGCTTTCTTT
CASTLTGGSEAFF
>16|TRBD1|TRBV27|.|TRBJ1-1
TGTGCCAGCAGTTCTTATAACAGGGGGTTTGGGACTGAAGCTTTCTTT
CASSSYNRGFGTEAFF
>16|.|TRBV15|.|TRBJ2-2
TGTGCCACCAGCAGAGATGGGACAACGAACACCGGGGAGCTGTTTTTT
CATSRDGTTNTGELFF
>13|TRBD2|TRBV9|.|TRBJ2-7
TGTGCCAGCAGCGCAAGCGGGGCCTACGAGCAGTACTTC
CASSASGAYEQYF
>14|TRBD1|TRBV11-2|.|TRBJ2-1
TGTGCCAGCACACCGATTGGACAGGCCAATGAGCAGTTCTTC
CASTPIGQANEQFF
>14|TRBD2|TRBV6-4|.|TRBJ2-3
TGTGCCAGCAGTCTAGCGGGGGGCACAGATACGCAGTATTTT
CASSLAGGTDTQYF